One sample yielded the 18 T cell receptor beta chains listed below, sequenced in a study of lymphopenia after photon versus proton radiotherapy. The assay was immunoSEQ multiplex PCR, and TCRdb's table has in-frame clones only and misses some. The sample gives 25,000 to 35,000 clones, about 87% of which show up once; around 50% is in the top ten. Sequencing used peripheral blood, obtained from a patient treated with proton-based radiotherapy. Receptor source: a woman in her fifties or sixties with cholangiocarcinoma. Some clones in this sample may be carry-over from other donors' samples.

This clone was detected only once. This chain links TRBV6-6 with TRBJ2-3, with D possibly being TRBD2 (6 bases). The CDR3 sequence is 16 residues long. CDR1 is MNHNY, CDR2 SVGAGI, per germline (reference sequence). V dropped 4 bases and J dropped 3 bases, with 17 bases sitting between them. The CDR3 nucleotides read TGTGCCAGCAGTTTATCTTCGAACGGGAGAACAGATACGCAGTATTTT. It specifies CASSLSSNGRTDTQYF.

The chain combines TRBV2 with TRBJ2-5; 8 nucleotides line up with TRBD2. The CDR3 consists of 14 residues. CDR1 SNHLY and CDR2 FYNNEI come from the germline V gene. V lost 6 bases and J lost 4; bases outside the gene matches: 7. CDR3 nucleotides: TGTGCCAGCAGCGCACAGACTAGCGCAGAGACCCAGTACTTC. Translating it yields CASSAQTSAETQYF.

This clone was seen just once. V is TRBV4-3 and J is TRBJ2-2; D gene unclear. The CDR3 sequence is 14 residues long. The germline CDR1 and CDR2 sequences are LGHNA and YSLEER. V was clipped by 5 bases and J by 1 base, with 8 bases between them. DNA of the CDR3: TGCGCCAGCAGCTACACGGTGAACACCGGGGAGCTGTTTTTT. Amino acid sequence: CASSYTVNTGELFF.

CDR3 sequence: CASSFGSGNTIYF. CDR3 sequence (DNA): TGTGCCAGCAGTTTCGGGTCCGGGAACACCATATATTTT. V is TRBV28 and J is TRBJ1-3, with unresolved D. In germline, CDR1 is MDHEN, CDR2 SYDVKM. V lost 3 bases and J 7 bases, leaving 10 bases between the germline ends. The CDR3 totals 13 residues.

The V call is TRBV27, the J call TRBJ2-1, with 10 positions matching TRBD1. The CDR3 is 14 residues long. Germline CDR1 and CDR2: MNHEY and SMNVEV (reference sequence). Losses at the gene ends were 5 bases for V and 5 bases for J; bases not matched to a gene: 3. In DNA, the CDR3 is TGTGCCAGCAGTCGGGGACAGGGGAACAATGAGCAGTTCTTC. It encodes CASSRGQGNNEQFF.

The chain combines TRBV11-1 with TRBJ2-3; D is undetermined. V was pared by 2 bases and J by 1 base, with 10 bases between. The germline CDR1 and CDR2 sequences are SGHAT and FQDESV (reference sequence). The CDR3 is 15 residues long. In DNA form, the CDR3 reads TGTGCCAGCAGCTTATCCCGGTTGGGCACAGATACGCAGTATTTT. This encodes CASSLSRLGTDTQYF.

The chain links TRBV7-8 to TRBJ2-5, with TRBD2 matching over 12 bases. CDR1 is SGHVS, CDR2 FQNEAQ, per germline. Trimming cost V 6 bases and J 1 base; bases outside gene matches: 3. This CDR3 comprises 15 residues. The CDR3 bases are TGTGCCAGCAGGAGACTAGCGGGAGTCCAAGAGACCCAGTACTTC. It codes for CASRRLAGVQETQYF.

CDR3 protein: CASSDPRTAPFTDTQYF. The DNA for the CDR3 is TGTGCCAGCAGTGATCCCAGGACAGCCCCTTTCACAGATACGCAGTATTTT. This chain uses TRBV6-1 with TRBJ2-3; tentatively, D is TRBD1 (6 bases). The CDR3 is made up of 17 amino acids. V was shortened by 3 bases and J by 2 bases, with 18 bases between the two germline ends. Germline V gene sequence: CDR1 MNHNS, CDR2 SASEGT.

This chain links TRBV19 with TRBJ2-2, with 7 bases fitting TRBD2. The CDR3 is made up of 15 amino acids. V trimming: 4 bases; J trimming: 8 bases; junction bases outside the gene matches: 10. CDR1 and CDR2 from the germline V gene are LNHDA and SQIVND (reference sequence). CDR3 DNA sequence: TGTGCCAGTAGTACCCGTAAGCGGGGCCAGGGGGAGCTGTTTTTT. Translation gives CASSTRKRGQGELFF.

The J gene is TRBJ2-1, the V gene TRBV5-5; unclear D gene. Germline V CDR1 and CDR2: SGHKS, YYEKEE (reference sequence). The V gene lost 0 bases and the J gene lost 0 bases, with 7 bases spanning the gap. The CDR3 runs 15 residues. In DNA, the CDR3 is TGTGCCAGCAGCTTGGAAGGCCTCTCCTACAATGAGCAGTTCTTC. It encodes CASSLEGLSYNEQFF.

The rearrangement joins TRBV5-1 to TRBJ2-1, with TRBD1 matching over 7 bases. CDR1 SGHRS and CDR2 YFSETQ come from the germline V gene. The trim removed 3 bases at V and 5 bases at J, leaving 20 bases unmatched. The CDR3 loop spans 19 amino acids. This chain's CDR3 is CASSSGFTGATSLNNEQFF. For the CDR3, the DNA is TGCGCCAGCAGCTCCGGATTCACAGGGGCGACATCTCTTAACAATGAGCAGTTCTTC.

The CDR3 reads CASSPSWGNRYEQYF. The DNA of the CDR3 is TGTGCCAGCAGCCCCTCTTGGGGAAACCGCTACGAGCAGTACTTC. The chain couples TRBV7-9 to TRBJ2-7; D remains unclear. The CDR3 totals 15 residues. Per germline, CDR1 SEHNR and CDR2 FQNEAQ (reference sequence). The V and J ends lost 5 bases and 3 bases respectively, with 17 bases between them.

The chain combines TRBV27 with TRBJ1-5; 7 bases align to TRBD1. The CDR3 is 14 amino acids. Germline values: CDR1 MNHEY, CDR2 SMNVEV (reference sequence). V trimming: 5 bases; J trimming: 5 bases; junction bases outside the gene matches: 6. CDR3 protein: CASSTQGSYQPQHF. Written as DNA, the CDR3 is TGTGCCAGCAGTACACAGGGGAGTTATCAGCCCCAGCATTTT.

J is TRBJ2-7 and V is TRBV6-6, with D tentatively TRBD1 (5 bases). V shed 3 bases and J shed 4 bases, with 13 bases lying between them. From germline, CDR1 is MNHNY and CDR2 SVGAGI (reference sequence). The CDR3 covers 14 residues. CDR3 amino acids: CASSYLGSGYEQYF. Written as DNA, the CDR3 is TGTGCCAGCAGTTATCTGGGGTCAGGGTACGAGCAGTACTTC.

The sample holds many counts of this clone. The genes are TRBV5-1 and TRBJ1-1; 9 bases agree with TRBD1. Unmatched junction bases numbered 4, after V lost 3 bases and J lost 10 bases. The CDR3 runs to 12 residues. Germline V gives CDR1 SGHRS, CDR2 YFSETQ. The DNA of the CDR3 is TGCGCCAGCAGCTACGGACAGGGGAGAGCTTTCTTT. Encoded protein: CASSYGQGRAFF.

V usage is TRBV11-2 and J usage is TRBJ1-1, with no clear D. The CDR3 extends over 14 amino acids. Trimming took 2 bases from V and 1 from J, leaving 8 bases between them. Germline CDR1 SGHAT, CDR2 FQNNGV. CDR3 DNA: TGTGCCAGCAGCTTACCCCGACAGAACACTGAAGCTTTCTTT. Its translation: CASSLPRQNTEAFF.

The chain couples TRBV6-4 to TRBJ2-1; 7 nucleotides align to TRBD2. Germline V gene data show CDR1 as MRHNA and CDR2 as SNTAGT. This CDR3 has 15 residues. After removal of 4 bases from V and 5 bases from J, the junction contained 8 bases not matched to a gene. The CDR3 coding sequence is TGTGCCAGCAGTGTGGAGCGGGGACTTCACAATGAGCAGTTCTTC. Protein product: CASSVERGLHNEQFF.

The rearrangement uses TRBV5-1 and TRBJ2-7; 9 positions match TRBD2. CDR3 size: 16 residues. Germline trimming cut 1 base from V and 1 base from J; bases unmatched to any gene: 6. The germline V gene has CDR1 SGHRS and CDR2 YFSETQ. The CDR3 region has the DNA TGCGCCAGCAGCTTGTTGTCTAGCGGGGCTTCCTACGAGCAGTACTTC. Its protein is CASSLLSSGASYEQYF. Drawing the rest from reference TRBV5-1 and TRBJ2-7, the complete variable domain is KAGVTQTPRYLIKTRGQQVTLSCSPISGHRSVSWYQQTPGQGLQFLFEYFSETQRNKGNFPGRFSGRQFSNSRSEMNVSTLELGDSALYLCASSLLSSGASYEQYFGPGTRLTVT.